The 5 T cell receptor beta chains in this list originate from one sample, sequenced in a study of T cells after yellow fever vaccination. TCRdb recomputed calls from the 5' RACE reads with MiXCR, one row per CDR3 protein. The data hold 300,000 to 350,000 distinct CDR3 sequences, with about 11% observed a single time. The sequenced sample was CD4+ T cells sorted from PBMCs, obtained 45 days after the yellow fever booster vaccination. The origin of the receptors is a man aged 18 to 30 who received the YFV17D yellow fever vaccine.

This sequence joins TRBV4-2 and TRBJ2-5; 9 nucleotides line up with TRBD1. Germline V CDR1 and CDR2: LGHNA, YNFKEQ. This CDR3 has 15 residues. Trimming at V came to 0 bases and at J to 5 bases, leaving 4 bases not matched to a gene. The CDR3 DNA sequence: TGTGCCAGCAGCCAAGACGGGACAGGGACGGAGACCCAGTACTTC. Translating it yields CASSQDGTGTETQYF.

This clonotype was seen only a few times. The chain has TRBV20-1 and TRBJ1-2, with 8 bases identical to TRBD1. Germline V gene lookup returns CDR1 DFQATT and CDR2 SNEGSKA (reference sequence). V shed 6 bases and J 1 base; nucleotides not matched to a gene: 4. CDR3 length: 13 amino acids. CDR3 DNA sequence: TGCAGTGCGATGGACAGGGTTAACTATGGCTACACCTTC. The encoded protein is CSAMDRVNYGYTF.

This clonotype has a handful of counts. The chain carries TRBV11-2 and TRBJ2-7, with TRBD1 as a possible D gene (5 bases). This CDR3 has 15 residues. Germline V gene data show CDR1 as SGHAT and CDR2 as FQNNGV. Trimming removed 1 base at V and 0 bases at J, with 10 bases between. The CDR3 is CASSLGGRNSYEQYV. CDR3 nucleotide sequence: TGTGCCAGCAGCTTAGGGGGCAGAAACTCCTACGAGCAGTACGTC.

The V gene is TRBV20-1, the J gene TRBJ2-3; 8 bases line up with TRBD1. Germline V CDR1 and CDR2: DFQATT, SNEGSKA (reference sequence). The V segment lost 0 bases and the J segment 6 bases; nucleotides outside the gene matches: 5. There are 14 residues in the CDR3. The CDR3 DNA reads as TGCAGTGCTAGAGAACCATACAGGGGGGATACGCAGTATTTT. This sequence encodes CSAREPYRGDTQYF.

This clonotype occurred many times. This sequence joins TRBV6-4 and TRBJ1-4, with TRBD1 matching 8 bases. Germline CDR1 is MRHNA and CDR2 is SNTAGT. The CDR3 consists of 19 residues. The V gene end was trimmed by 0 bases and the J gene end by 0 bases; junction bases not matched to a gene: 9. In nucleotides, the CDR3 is TGTGCCAGCAGTGACTCTTGGACAGGGTGGTCCGCAACTAATGAAAAACTGTTTTTT. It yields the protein CASSDSWTGWSATNEKLFF.